The 5 T cell receptor beta chains in this list originate from one sample, sequenced in a study of blood T cell repertoires in COVID-19. Sequencing used immunoSEQ multiplex PCR; TCRdb keeps in-frame clones, though not all of them. The sample has about 68,000 clones; approximately 89% are singletons. The material sequenced was peripheral blood. These receptors all come from a man aged 50 to 59 with active COVID-19.

The chain couples TRBV7-2 to TRBJ2-1, with D possibly TRBD1 on 7 matching bases. CDR1 and CDR2 (germline): SGHTA, FQGNSA. Between the trimmed V and J ends, which lost 4 bases and 4 bases, there was a span of 11 bases. The CDR3 is 14 amino acids. The chain's CDR3 is CASSSGDSYNEQFF. CDR3 nucleotide sequence: TGTGCCAGCAGCTCGGGGGACAGTTACAATGAGCAGTTCTTC.

The chain couples TRBV2 to TRBJ1-4; 7 bases are a match to TRBD1. Germline V gene sequence: CDR1 SNHLY, CDR2 FYNNEI. V was pared by 6 bases and J by 8 bases, with 15 bases of the junction left unmatched. CDR3 length: 16 amino acids. CDR3 protein: CASRPPVGQPPEKLFF. The CDR3 DNA reads as TGTGCCAGCAGGCCACCTGTGGGACAGCCCCCAGAAAAACTGTTTTTT. The full variable domain, with the rest looked up from reference TRBV2 and TRBJ1-4, is EPEVTQTPSHQVTQMGQEVILRCVPISNHLYFYWYRQILGQKVEFLVSFYNNEISEKSEIFDDQFSVERPDGSNFTLKIRSTKLEDSAMYFCASRPPVGQPPEKLFFGSGTQLSVL.

This clone was recorded once. V is TRBV12-5 and J is TRBJ1-2; D uncertain. Between the trimmed V and J ends, which lost 5 bases and 4 bases, there was a span of 14 bases. Germline-derived CDR1 and CDR2 are LGHNT and FRNRAP. The CDR3 runs 14 residues. The CDR3 spells CASGPSGFIYGYTF. The CDR3 nucleotides read TGTGCTAGTGGTCCGTCGGGATTCATCTATGGCTACACCTTC.

This sequence joins TRBV4-3 and TRBJ1-1; 7 nucleotides agree with TRBD1. The germline V gene has CDR1 LGHNA and CDR2 YSLEER. V gave up 0 bases and J gave up 4 bases; unmatched junction bases: 11. The CDR3 runs to 17 residues. The CDR3 region has the DNA TGCGCCAGCAGCCAAGAGGCCAGGGGGAATGCCGGCACTGAAGCTTTCTTT. This gives the protein CASSQEARGNAGTEAFF.

This chain joins TRBV13 and TRBJ1-3; D call uncertain. This CDR3 has 18 residues. With 2 bases removed from V and 3 bases from J, the gap between germline ends came to 20 bases. Germline V gives CDR1 PRHDT, CDR2 FYEKMQ (reference sequence). The CDR3 protein is CASSLSFGTRNHGNTIYF. CDR3 in DNA: TGTGCCAGCAGCTTAAGTTTTGGTACGAGAAACCATGGAAACACCATATATTTT.